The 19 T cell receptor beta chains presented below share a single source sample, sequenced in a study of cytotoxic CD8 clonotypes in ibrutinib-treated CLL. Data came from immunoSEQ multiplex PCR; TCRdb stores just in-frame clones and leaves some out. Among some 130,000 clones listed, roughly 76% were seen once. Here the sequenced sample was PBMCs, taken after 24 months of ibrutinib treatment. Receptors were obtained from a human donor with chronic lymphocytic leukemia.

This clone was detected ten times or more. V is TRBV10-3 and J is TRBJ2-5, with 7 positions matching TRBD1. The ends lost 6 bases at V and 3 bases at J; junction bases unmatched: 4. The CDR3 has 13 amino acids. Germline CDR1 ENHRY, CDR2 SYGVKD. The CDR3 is CAIRQGLKETQYF. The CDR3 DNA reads TGTGCCATCAGACAGGGGTTGAAAGAGACCCAGTACTTC.

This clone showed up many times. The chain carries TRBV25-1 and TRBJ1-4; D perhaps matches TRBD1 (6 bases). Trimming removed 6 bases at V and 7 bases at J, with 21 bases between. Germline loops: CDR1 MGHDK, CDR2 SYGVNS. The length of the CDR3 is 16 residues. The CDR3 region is CASSLGSGAKGEKLFF. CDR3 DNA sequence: TGTGCCAGCAGCCTAGGGTCGGGGGCCAAGGGTGAAAAACTGTTTTTT. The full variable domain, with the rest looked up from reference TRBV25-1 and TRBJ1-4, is EADIYQTPRYLVIGTGKKITLECSQTMGHDKMYWYQQDPGMELHLIHYSYGVNSTEKGDLSSESTVSRIRTEHFPLTLESARPSHTSQYLCASSLGSGAKGEKLFFGSGTQLSVL.

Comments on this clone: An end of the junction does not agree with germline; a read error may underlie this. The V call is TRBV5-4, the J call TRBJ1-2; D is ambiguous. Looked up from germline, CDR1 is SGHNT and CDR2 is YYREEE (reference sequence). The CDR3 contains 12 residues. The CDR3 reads CASSQDIEGYTF. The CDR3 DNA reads TGCGCCAGCAGCCAAGATATTGAAGGCTACACCTTC.

The CDR3 nucleotides are TGCAGTGCTGCAAGAGAGACCCAGTACTTC. This codes for CSAARETQYF. The rearrangement links TRBV20-1 to TRBJ2-5; D remains ambiguous. The CDR3 is 10 residues long. V lost 5 bases to trimming and J lost 4 bases, with 5 bases between them. Germline V gene sequence: CDR1 DFQATT, CDR2 SNEGSKA (reference sequence).

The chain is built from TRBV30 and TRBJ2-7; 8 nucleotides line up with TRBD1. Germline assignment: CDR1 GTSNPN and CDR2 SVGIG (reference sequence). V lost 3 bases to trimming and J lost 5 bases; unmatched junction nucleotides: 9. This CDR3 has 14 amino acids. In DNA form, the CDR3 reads TGTGCCTGGAGCCGGGGGCCAGGGGGCCACGAGCAGTACTTC. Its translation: CAWSRGPGGHEQYF.

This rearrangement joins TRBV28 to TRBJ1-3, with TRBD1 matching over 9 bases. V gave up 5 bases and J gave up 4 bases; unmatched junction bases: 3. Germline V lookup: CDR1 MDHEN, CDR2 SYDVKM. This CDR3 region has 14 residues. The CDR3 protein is CASSPGTGGNTIYF. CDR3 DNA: TGTGCCAGCAGTCCCGGGACAGGGGGAAACACCATATATTTT.

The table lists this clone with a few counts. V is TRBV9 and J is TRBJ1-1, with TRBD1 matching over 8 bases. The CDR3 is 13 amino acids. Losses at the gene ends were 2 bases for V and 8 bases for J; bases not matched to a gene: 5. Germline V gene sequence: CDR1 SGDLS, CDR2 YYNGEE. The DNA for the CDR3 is TGTGCCAGCAGCGTCGGGACAGGTGGCGAAGCTTTCTTT. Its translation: CASSVGTGGEAFF.

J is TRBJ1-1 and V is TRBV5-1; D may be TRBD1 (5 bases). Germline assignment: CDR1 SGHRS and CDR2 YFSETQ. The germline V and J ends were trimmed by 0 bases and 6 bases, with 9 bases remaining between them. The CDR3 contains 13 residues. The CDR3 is CASSLAAGAEAFF. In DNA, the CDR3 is TGCGCCAGCAGCTTGGCCGCGGGGGCTGAAGCTTTCTTT.

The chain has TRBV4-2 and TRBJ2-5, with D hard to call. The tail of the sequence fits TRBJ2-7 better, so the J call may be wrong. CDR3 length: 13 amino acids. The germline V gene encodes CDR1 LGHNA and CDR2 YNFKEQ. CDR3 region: CASSRERPYEQYF. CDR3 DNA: TGTGCCAGCAGCCGCGAACGGCCCTACGAGCAGTACTTC.

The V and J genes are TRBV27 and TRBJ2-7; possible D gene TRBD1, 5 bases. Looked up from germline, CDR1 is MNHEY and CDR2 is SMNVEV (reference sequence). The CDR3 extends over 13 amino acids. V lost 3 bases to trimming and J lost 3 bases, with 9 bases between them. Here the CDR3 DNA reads TGTGCCAGCAGTTTGGCCAGGGACTACGAGCAGTACTTC. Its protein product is CASSLARDYEQYF.

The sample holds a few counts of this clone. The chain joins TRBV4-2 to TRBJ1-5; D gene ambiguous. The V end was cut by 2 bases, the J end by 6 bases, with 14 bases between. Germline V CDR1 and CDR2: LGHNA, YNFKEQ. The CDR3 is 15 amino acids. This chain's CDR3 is CASSQMDGGGQPQHF. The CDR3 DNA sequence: TGTGCCAGCAGCCAAATGGACGGAGGAGGTCAGCCCCAGCATTTT.

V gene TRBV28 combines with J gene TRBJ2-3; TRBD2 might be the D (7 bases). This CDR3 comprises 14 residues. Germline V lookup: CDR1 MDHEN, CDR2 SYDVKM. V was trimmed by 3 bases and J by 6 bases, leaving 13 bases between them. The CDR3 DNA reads TGTGCCAGCAGTTTCCGCGGCGGGGGCGATACGCAGTATTTT. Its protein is CASSFRGGGDTQYF.

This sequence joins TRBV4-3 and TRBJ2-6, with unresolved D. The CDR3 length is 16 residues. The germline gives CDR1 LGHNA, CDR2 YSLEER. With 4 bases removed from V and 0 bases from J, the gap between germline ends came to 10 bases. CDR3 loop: CASSPRLLSGANVLTF. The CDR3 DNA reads TGCGCCAGCAGCCCAAGATTGCTCTCTGGGGCCAACGTCCTGACTTTC.

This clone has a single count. CDR3 nucleotide sequence: TGTGCTAGTGGTCCCCCGGGAGGCGGTGAGCAGTTCTTC. This sequence encodes CASGPPGGGEQFF. The gene calls are TRBV12-5 and TRBJ2-1; 7 nucleotides align to TRBD2. Germline values: CDR1 LGHNT, CDR2 FRNRAP. CDR3 length: 13 residues. J gave up 9 bases and V 5 bases, and 7 bases lay outside the gene matches.

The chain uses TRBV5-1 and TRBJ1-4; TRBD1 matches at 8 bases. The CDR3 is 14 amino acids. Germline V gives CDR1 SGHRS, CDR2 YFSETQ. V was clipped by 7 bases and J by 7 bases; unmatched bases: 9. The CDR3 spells CASGPQGGREKLFF. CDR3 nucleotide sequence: TGCGCCAGCGGGCCACAGGGGGGACGTGAAAAACTGTTTTTT.

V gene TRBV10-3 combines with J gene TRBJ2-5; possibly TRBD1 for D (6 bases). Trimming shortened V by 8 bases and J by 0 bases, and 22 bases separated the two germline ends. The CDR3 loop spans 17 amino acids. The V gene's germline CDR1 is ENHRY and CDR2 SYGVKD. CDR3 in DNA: TGTGCCATCGGGGACACAACCGGGACACCGTACCAAGAGACCCAGTACTTC. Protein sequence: CAIGDTTGTPYQETQYF.

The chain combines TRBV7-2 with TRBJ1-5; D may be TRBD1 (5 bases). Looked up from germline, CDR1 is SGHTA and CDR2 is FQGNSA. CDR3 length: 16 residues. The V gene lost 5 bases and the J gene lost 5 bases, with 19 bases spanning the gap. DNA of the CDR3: TGTGCCAGCAGCCCAGCCGGGACTCGAAACGATCAGCCCCAGCATTTT. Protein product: CASSPAGTRNDQPQHF.

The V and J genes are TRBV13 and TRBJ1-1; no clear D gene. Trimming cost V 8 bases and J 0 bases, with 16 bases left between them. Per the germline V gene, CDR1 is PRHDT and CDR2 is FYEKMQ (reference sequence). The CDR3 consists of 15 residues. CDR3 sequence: CASVEGSPMNTEAFF. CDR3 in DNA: TGTGCCAGCGTTGAGGGCAGCCCCATGAACACTGAAGCTTTCTTT.

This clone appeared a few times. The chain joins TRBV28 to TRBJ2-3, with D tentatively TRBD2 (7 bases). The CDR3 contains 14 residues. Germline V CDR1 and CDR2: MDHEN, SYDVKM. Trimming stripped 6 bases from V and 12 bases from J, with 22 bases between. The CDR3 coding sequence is TGTGCCAGCAGCTGGGGGGCTAGCGGATCCATCCAGTATTTT. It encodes CASSWGASGSIQYF.